A selection of T cell receptor beta chains follows, all from one sample in a study of blood T cell repertoires in COVID-19. The assay was immunoSEQ multiplex PCR, and TCRdb's table has in-frame clones only and misses some. The table includes about 300,000 clones, more than 85% detected once. Material for sequencing was peripheral blood. These receptors were obtained from a man aged 70-80 years with acute or convalescent COVID-19. The CDR3 runs from the conserved cysteine through the conserved F or W.

J gene | V gene | CDR3 protein
TRBJ1-6 | TRBV9 | CASSEQGRNSPLHF
TRBJ1-1 | TRBV20-1 | CSAQRGTEAFF
TRBJ2-2 | TRBV6-2/TRBV6-3 | CASSYAGSTGELFF
TRBJ2-1 | TRBV7-2 | CASSLGTGGYYEQFF
TRBJ2-1 | TRBV9 | CASSVAPGGVESSYNEQFF
TRBJ1-1 | TRBV19 | CASRDRGLGNTEAFF
TRBJ2-1 | TRBV27 | CASSIRAPGWLAEDNEQFF
TRBJ2-1 | TRBV19 | CASIPGGRRSYNEQFF
TRBJ1-4 | TRBV5-6 | CASSLDRGTNEKLFF
TRBJ1-1 | TRBV28 | CASSPTLGQLNTEAFF
TRBJ1-6 | TRBV10-3 | CAISVAGQGGSPLHF
TRBJ1-5 | TRBV11-2 | CASSLNPQSNQPQHF
TRBJ2-6 | TRBV5-1 | CASEQGSGANVLTF
TRBJ2-7 | TRBV3-1/TRBV3-2 | CASSQDSGSYEQYF
TRBJ2-4 | TRBV18 | CASSPPGLAGAPRSNIQYF
TRBJ2-4 | TRBV5-4 | CASSSDGSVEYF
TRBJ2-2 | TRBV3-1/TRBV3-2 | CASSTRDLGRPGELFF
TRBJ2-1 | TRBV14 | CASSRIFNSYNEQFF
TRBJ2-1 | TRBV5-4 | CASSIGQGAGEQFF
TRBJ1-5 | TRBV27 | CASSRYSTGSRVQPQHF
TRBJ1-1 | TRBV28 | CASSFGRANTEAFF
TRBJ1-3 | TRBV19 | CASSPRGGTGNTIYF
TRBJ1-2 | TRBV19 | CASSILGRTNYGYTF
TRBJ1-3 | TRBV27 | CASRGGGVNTIYF
TRBJ1-1 | TRBV10-3 | CAISESGGEERSEAFF
TRBJ1-1 | TRBV30 | CAWSRQVKTEAFF
TRBJ1-1 | TRBV2 | CASSPDRDTEAFF
TRBJ1-2 | TRBV4-2 | CASSQYPGDNYGYTF
TRBJ1-1 | TRBV19 | CASSILGANTEAFF
TRBJ1-2 | TRBV18 | CASSSGTPYGYTF
TRBJ2-3 | TRBV19 | CASSIAGRGIVTDTQYF
TRBJ1-1 | TRBV11-3 | CASSLTTGSTRAFF
TRBJ1-6 | TRBV4-3 | CASSQKGSDSPLHF
TRBJ1-4 | TRBV10-3 | CAISEIGQGREKLFF
TRBJ2-3 | TRBV24-1 | CATTDRAGTDTQYF
TRBJ1-2 | TRBV7-9 | CASSLDTDYGYTF
TRBJ2-7 | TRBV19 | CASSELAGAAKF
TRBJ2-7 | TRBV27 | CASSFLYHEQYF